This T cell receptor (beta chain) was sequenced in a study of cytotoxic CD8 clonotypes in ibrutinib-treated CLL. Findings of the study overall: Clonality measured at baseline exceeded age-matched healthy donors, tracking circulating CD8+ T-cell counts.

With 3 bases removed from V and 5 bases from J, the gap between germline ends came to 8 bases. This CDR3 is built from 13 residues. CDR1 MRHNA and CDR2 SNTAGT come from the germline V gene. The intended depth for sequencing was 1 in 200,000 to 1 in 1 million T cells. The method was immunoSEQ multiplex PCR; TCRdb's version includes in-frame clones alone and lacks a portion of them. The sample holds hundreds of thousands of clones; roughly 70% are singletons and the top ten take 15% to 17%. Note on this clone: The antigen is undetermined.

The source is a human donor with chronic lymphocytic leukemia. The chain couples TRBV6-4 to TRBJ1-5, with unresolved D. This material consisted of PBMCs, taken after 24 months of ibrutinib treatment. The CDR3 protein is CASSEQIYQPQHF. In DNA form, the CDR3 reads TGTGCCAGCAGTGAACAGATTTATCAGCCCCAGCATTTT.